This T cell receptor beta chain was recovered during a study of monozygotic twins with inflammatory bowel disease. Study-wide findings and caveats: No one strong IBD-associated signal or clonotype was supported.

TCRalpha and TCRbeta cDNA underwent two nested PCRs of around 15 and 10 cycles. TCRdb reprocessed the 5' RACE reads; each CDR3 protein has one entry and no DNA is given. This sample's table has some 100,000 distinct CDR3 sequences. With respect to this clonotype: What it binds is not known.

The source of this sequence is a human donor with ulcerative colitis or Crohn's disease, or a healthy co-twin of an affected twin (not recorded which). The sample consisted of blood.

CDR3 sequence: CASVPSTDSTDTQYF. The rearrangement joins TRBV12-3 or TRBV12-4 to TRBJ2-3; the D call of TRBD1 rests on TCRdb alone, since no DNA is present to check it. There are 15 residues in the CDR3.